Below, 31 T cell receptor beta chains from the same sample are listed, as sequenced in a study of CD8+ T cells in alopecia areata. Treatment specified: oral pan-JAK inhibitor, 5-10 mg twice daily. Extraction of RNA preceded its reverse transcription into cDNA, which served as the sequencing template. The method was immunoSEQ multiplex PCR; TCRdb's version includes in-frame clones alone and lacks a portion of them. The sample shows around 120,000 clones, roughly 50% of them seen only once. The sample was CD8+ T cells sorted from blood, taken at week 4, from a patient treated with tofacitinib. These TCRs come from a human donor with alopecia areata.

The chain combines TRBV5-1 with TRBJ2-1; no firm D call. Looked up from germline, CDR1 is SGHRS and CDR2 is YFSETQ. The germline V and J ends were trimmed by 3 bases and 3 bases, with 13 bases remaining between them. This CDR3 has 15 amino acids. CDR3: CASSSESASYNEQFF. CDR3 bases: TGCGCCAGCAGCTCAGAGTCGGCGAGCTACAATGAGCAGTTCTTC.

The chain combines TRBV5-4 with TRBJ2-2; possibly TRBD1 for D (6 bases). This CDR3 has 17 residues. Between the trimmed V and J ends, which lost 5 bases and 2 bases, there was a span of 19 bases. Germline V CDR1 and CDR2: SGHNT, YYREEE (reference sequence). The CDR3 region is CASSLQGAELNTGELFF. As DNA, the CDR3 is TGTGCCAGCAGTCTACAGGGCGCTGAGCTAAACACCGGGGAGCTGTTTTTT.

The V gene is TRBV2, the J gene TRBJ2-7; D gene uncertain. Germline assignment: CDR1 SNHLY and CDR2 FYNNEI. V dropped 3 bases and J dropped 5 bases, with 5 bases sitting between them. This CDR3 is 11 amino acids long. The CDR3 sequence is CASSDPNEQYF. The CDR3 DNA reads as TGTGCCAGCAGTGATCCCAACGAGCAGTACTTC.

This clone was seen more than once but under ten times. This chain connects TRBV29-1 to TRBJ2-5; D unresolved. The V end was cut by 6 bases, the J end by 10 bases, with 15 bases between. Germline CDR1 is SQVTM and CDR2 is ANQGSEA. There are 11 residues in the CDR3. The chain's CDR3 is CSVPESDFQYF. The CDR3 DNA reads TGCAGCGTACCAGAAAGTGATTTCCAGTACTTC.

The DNA of the CDR3 is TGTGCCAGTTCGACCTTCCCCCCAAACACCGGGGAGCTGTTTTTT. The encoded protein is CASSTFPPNTGELFF. The chain couples TRBV19 to TRBJ2-2; D gene unclear. The V end was cut by 8 bases, the J end by 2 bases, with 15 bases between. Germline CDR1 reads LNHDA; CDR2 reads SQIVND (reference sequence). The CDR3 extends over 15 amino acids.

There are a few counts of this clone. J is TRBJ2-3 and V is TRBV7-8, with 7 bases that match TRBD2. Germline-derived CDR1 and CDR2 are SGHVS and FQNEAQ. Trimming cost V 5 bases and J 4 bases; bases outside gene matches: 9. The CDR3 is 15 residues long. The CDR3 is CASSPYTAGADTQYF. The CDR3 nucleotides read TGTGCCAGCAGCCCTTACACGGCGGGGGCAGATACGCAGTATTTT.

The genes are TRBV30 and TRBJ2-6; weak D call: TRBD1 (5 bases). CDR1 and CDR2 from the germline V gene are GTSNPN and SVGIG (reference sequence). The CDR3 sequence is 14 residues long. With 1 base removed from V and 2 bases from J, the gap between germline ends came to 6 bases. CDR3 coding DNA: TGTGCCTGGAGTGAAGGGGCTGGGGCCAACGTCCTGACTTTC. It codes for CAWSEGAGANVLTF.

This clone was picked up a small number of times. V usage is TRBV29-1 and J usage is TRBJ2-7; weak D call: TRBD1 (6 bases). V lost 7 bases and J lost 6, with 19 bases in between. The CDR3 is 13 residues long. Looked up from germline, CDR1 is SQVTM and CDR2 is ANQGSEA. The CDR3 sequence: CSARTGIRAEQYF. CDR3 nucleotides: TGCAGCGCAAGAACAGGGATACGAGCCGAGCAGTACTTC.

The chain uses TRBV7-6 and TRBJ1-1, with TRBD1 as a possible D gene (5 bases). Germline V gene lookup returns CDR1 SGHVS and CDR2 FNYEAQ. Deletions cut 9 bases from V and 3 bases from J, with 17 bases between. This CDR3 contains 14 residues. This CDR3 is CASTIGGRHTEAFF. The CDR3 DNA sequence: TGTGCCAGTACTATTGGGGGACGCCACACTGAAGCTTTCTTT.

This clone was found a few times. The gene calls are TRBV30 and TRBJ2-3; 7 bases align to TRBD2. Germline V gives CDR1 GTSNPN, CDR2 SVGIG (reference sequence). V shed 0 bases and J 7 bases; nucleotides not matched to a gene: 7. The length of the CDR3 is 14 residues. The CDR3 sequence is CAWSVRQRGYTQYF. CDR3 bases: TGTGCCTGGAGTGTACGACAGCGGGGCTATACGCAGTATTTT.

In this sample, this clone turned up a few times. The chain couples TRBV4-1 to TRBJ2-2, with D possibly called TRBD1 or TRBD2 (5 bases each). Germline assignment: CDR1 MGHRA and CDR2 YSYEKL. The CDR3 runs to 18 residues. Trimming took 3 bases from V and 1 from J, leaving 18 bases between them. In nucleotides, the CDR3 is TGCGCCAGCAGCCAGGTACCGGTGGGGGACCAGAACACCGGGGAGCTGTTTTTT. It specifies CASSQVPVGDQNTGELFF.

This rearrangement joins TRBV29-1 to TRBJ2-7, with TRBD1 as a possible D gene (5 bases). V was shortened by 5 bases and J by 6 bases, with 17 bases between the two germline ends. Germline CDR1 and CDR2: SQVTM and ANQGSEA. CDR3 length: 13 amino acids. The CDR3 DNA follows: TGCAGCGTTAACCAGGGCGATGAAGCCGAGCAGTACTTC. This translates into CSVNQGDEAEQYF.

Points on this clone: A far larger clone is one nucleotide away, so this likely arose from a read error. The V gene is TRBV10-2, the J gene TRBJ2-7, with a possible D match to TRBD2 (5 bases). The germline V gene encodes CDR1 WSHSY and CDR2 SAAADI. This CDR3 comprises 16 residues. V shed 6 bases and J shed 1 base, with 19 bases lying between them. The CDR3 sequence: CASSHSFGEASYEQYF. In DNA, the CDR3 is TGCGCCAGCAGCCATTCGTTCGGGGAAGCGTCCTACGAGCAGTACTTC.

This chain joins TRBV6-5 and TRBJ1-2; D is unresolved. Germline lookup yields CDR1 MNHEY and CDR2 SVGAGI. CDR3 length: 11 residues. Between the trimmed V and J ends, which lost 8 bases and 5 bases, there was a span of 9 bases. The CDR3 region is CASGQAYGYTF. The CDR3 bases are TGTGCCAGCGGGCAGGCGTATGGCTACACCTTC.

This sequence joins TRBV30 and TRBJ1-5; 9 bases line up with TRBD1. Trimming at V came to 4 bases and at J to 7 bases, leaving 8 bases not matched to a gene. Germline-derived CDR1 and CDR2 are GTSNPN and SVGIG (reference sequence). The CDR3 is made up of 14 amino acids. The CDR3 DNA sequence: TGTGCCTGGAACCCGGGACAGGGTTGGCAGCCCCAGCATTTT. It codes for CAWNPGQGWQPQHF.

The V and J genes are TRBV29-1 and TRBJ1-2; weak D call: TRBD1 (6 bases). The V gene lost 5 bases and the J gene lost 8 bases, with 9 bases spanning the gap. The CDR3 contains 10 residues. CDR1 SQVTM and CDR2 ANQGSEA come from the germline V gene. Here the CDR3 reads CSVYRVGYTF. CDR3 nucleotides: TGCAGCGTTTACAGGGTCGGCTACACCTTC. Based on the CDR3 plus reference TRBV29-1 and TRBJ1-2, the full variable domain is SAVISQKPSRDICQRGTSLTIQCQVDSQVTMMFWYRQQPGQSLTLIATANQGSEATYESGFVIDKFPISRPNLTFSTLTVSNMSPEDSSIYLCSVYRVGYTFGSGTRLTVV.

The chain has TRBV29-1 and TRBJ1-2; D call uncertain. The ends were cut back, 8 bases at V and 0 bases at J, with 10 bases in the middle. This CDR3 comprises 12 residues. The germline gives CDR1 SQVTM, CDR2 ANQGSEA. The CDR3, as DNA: TGCAGCTCCCAGGTCACTAACTATGGCTACACCTTC. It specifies CSSQVTNYGYTF.

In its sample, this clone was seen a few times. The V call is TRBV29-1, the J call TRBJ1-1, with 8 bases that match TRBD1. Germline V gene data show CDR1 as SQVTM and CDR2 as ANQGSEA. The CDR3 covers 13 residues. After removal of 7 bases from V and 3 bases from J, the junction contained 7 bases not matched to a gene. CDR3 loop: CSAKQGVDTEAFF. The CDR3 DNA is TGCAGCGCTAAACAGGGGGTTGACACTGAAGCTTTCTTT.

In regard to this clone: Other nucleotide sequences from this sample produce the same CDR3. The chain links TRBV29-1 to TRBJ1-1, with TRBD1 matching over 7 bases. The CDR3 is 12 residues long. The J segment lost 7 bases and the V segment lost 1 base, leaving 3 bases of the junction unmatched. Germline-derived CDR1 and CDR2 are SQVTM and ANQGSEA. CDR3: CSVEGDRVEAFF. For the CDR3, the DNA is TGCAGCGTTGAAGGCGACAGGGTTGAAGCTTTCTTT. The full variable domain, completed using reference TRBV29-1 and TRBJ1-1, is SAVISQKPSRDICQRGTSLTIQCQVDSQVTMMFWYRQQPGQSLTLIATANQGSEATYESGFVIDKFPISRPNLTFSTLTVSNMSPEDSSIYLCSVEGDRVEAFFGQGTRLTVV.

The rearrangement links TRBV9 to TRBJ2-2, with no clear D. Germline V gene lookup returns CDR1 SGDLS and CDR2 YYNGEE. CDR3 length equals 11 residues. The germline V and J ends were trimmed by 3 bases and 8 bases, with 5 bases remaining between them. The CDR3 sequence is CASSDLGELFF. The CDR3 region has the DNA TGTGCCAGCAGCGATTTAGGGGAGCTGTTTTTT.

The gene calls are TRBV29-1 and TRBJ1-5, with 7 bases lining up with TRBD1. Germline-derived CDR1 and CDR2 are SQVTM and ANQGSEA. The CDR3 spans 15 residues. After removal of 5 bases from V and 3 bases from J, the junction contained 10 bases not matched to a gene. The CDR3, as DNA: TGCAGCGTTCTATTCTCCGACAGGGCCAATCAGCCCCAGCATTTT. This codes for CSVLFSDRANQPQHF.

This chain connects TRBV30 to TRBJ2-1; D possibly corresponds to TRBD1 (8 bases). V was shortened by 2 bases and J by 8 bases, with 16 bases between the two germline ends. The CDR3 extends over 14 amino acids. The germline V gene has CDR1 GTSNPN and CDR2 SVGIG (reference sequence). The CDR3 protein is CAWSIRQGRDEQFF. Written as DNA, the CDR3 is TGTGCCTGGAGTATAAGACAGGGGAGGGATGAGCAGTTCTTC.

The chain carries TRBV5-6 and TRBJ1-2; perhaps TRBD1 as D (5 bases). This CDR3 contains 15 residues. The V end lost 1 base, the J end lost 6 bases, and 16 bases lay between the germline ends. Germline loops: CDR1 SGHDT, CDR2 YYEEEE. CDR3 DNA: TGTGCCAGCAGCTTGTACTTAGCGGGGCTCGATGGCTACACCTTC. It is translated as CASSLYLAGLDGYTF.

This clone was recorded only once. This chain's CDR3 is CASSWKGSNQPQHF. For the CDR3, the DNA is TGTGCCAGCAGTTGGAAGGGGAGCAATCAGCCCCAGCATTTT. The gene calls are TRBV27 and TRBJ1-5; D may be TRBD1 (5 bases). The V gene's germline CDR1 is MNHEY and CDR2 SMNVEV (reference sequence). Between the trimmed V and J ends, which lost 4 bases and 1 base, there was a span of 8 bases. The CDR3 spans 14 residues.

The CDR3 DNA sequence: TGTGCCAGCAGCGGACTACAGGGGGCGTACACTGAAGCTTTCTTT. This codes for CASSGLQGAYTEAFF. The J gene is TRBJ1-1, the V gene TRBV9; 9 nucleotides align to TRBD1. V trimming: 3 bases; J trimming: 3 bases; junction bases outside the gene matches: 6. CDR3 size: 15 residues. Germline CDR1 SGDLS, CDR2 YYNGEE.

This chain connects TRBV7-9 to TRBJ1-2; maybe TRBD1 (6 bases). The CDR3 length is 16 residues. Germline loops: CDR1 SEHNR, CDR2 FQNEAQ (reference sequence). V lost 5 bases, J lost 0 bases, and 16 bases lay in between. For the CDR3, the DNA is TGTGCCAGCAGCCTCGGACAGTACCAAGCTAACTATGGCTACACCTTC. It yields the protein CASSLGQYQANYGYTF.

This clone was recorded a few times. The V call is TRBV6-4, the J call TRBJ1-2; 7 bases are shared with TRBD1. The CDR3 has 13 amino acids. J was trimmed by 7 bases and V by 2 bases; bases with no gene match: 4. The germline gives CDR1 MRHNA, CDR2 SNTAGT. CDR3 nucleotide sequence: TGTGCCAGCAGTGACCGACAGGGCGTTGGCTACACCTTC. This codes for CASSDRQGVGYTF.

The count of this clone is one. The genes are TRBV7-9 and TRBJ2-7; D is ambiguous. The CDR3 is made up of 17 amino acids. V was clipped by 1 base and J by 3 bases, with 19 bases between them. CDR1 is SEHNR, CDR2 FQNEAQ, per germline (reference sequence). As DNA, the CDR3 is TGTGCCAGCAGCTTAGGGTGGGCTGAGCAGGAGAGCTACGAGCAGTACTTC. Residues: CASSLGWAEQESYEQYF. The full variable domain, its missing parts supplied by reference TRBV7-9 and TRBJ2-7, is DTGVSQNPRHKITKRGQNVTFRCDPISEHNRLYWYRQTLGQGPEFLTYFQNEAQLEKSRLLSDRFSAERPKGSFSTLEIQRTEQGDSAMYLCASSLGWAEQESYEQYFGPGTRLTVT.

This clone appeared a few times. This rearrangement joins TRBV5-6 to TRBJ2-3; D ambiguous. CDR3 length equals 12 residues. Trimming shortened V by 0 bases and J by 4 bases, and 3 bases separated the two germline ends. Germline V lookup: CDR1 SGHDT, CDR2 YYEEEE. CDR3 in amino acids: CASSLAPDTQYF. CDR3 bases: TGTGCCAGCAGCTTGGCGCCAGATACGCAGTATTTT.

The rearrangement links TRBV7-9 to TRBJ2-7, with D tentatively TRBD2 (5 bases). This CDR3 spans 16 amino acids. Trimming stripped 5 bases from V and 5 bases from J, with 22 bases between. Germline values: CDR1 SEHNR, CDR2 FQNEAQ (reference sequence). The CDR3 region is CASSPSEGENLDEQYF. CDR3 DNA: TGTGCCAGCAGCCCCTCTGAGGGAGAGAATTTAGACGAGCAGTACTTC.

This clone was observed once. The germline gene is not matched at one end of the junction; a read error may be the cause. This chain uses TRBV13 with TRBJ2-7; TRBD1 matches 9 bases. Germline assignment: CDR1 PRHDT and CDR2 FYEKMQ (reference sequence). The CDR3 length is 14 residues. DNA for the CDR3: TGTGCCAGCAGCTCCCGGGACAGGGCCCCTCGTAGCGTCTTC. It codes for CASSSRDRAPRSVF.